The TCR beta chain under discussion was sequenced for a study of blood T cell repertoires in COVID-19. In the study overall: The United States, Italy and Spain were the sources of the acute and convalescent COVID-19 samples. PBMCs, B-cell-depleted T cells, or T cells were the source of the cDNA or gDNA that made up the material.

As originally analysed: Reference gene primer amplification gave estimated nucleated cell counts. This table comes from immunoSEQ multiplex PCR, and its TCRdb copy is limited to in-frame clones, with some not included. D and trimming were read from the DNA, whereas the V and J calls and clone size are those reported in that table. The sample holds under 30,000 clones; 80% to 90% are singletons and the top ten take 16%. V lost 4 bases and J lost 0, with 13 bases in between. The CDR3 loop spans 15 amino acids. The V gene's germline CDR1 is SGHRS and CDR2 YFSETQ. V usage is TRBV5-1 and J usage is TRBJ1-2; no reliable D call. The sequenced sample was peripheral blood. The receptor comes from a man older than 75 with acute or convalescent COVID-19. Here the CDR3 reads CASSLGRTTNYGYTF. In DNA, the CDR3 is TGCGCCAGCAGCCTAGGACGGACTACTAACTATGGCTACACCTTC.